This TCR beta chain was obtained from a study of blood T cells in healthy people across ages. The CDR3 is 14 amino acids. CDR1 SGHRS and CDR2 YFSETQ come from the germline V gene. Trimming left V 7 bases short and J 0 bases short, with 11 bases between. A second PCR, run for roughly 7 to 11 cycles, used a sample-barcoded 5' primer plus a J-beta primer mix. TCRdb re-called the 5' RACE reads through MiXCR, storing one row per CDR3 protein. The profile shows roughly 680,000 distinct CDR3 sequences, roughly 49% of them singletons. The individuals who served as donors were healthy Caucasians living in Russia, aged roughly 6 to 95.

Sequenced material: blood. The chain employs TRBV5-1 and TRBJ2-1, with D uncertain. The TCR comes from a woman in her fifties or sixties in good health. CDR3 protein: CASSKESSYNEQFF. The CDR3 DNA follows: TGCGCCAGCTCCAAAGAGAGCTCCTACAATGAGCAGTTCTTC.